A single sample gave rise to the 13 T cell receptor beta chains below, sequenced in a study of T cell changes during pregnancy in multiple sclerosis. The protocol was immunoSEQ multiplex PCR, while the TCRdb copy is restricted to in-frame clones and leaves out a portion. The sample has 67,000 or so clones; about 92% are singletons. The source was CD8+ T cells from peripheral blood mononuclear cells, collected in the third trimester of pregnancy. These TCRs come from a female donor in good health, enrolled as a control in a pregnancy study.

This chain joins TRBV7-9 and TRBJ2-2, with D unclear. V was shortened by 5 bases and J by 6 bases, with 7 bases between the two germline ends. The CDR3 totals 12 residues. In germline, CDR1 is SEHNR, CDR2 FQNEAQ (reference sequence). The chain's CDR3 is CASSLGSGELFF. The CDR3 nucleotides read TGTGCCAGCAGCCTCGGTTCCGGGGAGCTGTTTTTT.

For the CDR3, the DNA is TGTGCCAGCAGCTTAGTGGCTAGCGGGGGGCCTATCACAGATACGCAGTATTTT. It encodes CASSLVASGGPITDTQYF. The chain recombines TRBV7-2 with TRBJ2-3; 11 bases are shared with TRBD2. The CDR3 has 18 residues. Trimming took 1 base from V and 2 from J; bases not matched to a gene: 8. CDR1 and CDR2 (germline): SGHTA, FQGNSA.

The chain joins TRBV4-3 to TRBJ2-1, with D maybe TRBD1 (5 bases). This CDR3 is 13 amino acids long. Trimming took off 0 bases at V and 15 bases at J, with 15 bases between the two ends. Germline V gene data show CDR1 as LGHNA and CDR2 as YSLEER. CDR3 DNA: TGCGCCAGCAGCCAAGATCCTACCGGCCAGGGGTTCTTC. Amino acids: CASSQDPTGQGFF.

The chain is built from TRBV21-1 and TRBJ2-5; the table assigns TRBD2, which was not confirmed against the DNA. TRBV21-1 is a documented pseudogene. CDR3 length equals 15 residues. This CDR3 is CASLTSPPMQETQYF. CDR3 nucleotides: TGTGCCAGCTTGACTAGCCCTCCGATGCAAGAGACCCAGTACTTC.

This clone has just one count. The chain is built from TRBV30 and TRBJ1-3, with D perhaps TRBD1 (5 bases). This CDR3 has 12 residues. Deletions cut 4 bases from V and 1 base from J, with 5 bases between. Germline lookup yields CDR1 GTSNPN and CDR2 SVGIG (reference sequence). In DNA form, the CDR3 reads TGTGCCTGGACAGGGTCTGGAAACACCATATATTTT. This codes for CAWTGSGNTIYF.

This chain links TRBV29-1 with TRBJ1-2, with unresolved D. The germline CDR1 and CDR2 sequences are SQVTM and ANQGSEA. This CDR3 region has 14 residues. V was clipped by 0 bases and J by 5 bases, with 13 bases between them. CDR3 residues: CSVEEGETEYGYTF. The CDR3 coding sequence is TGCAGCGTTGAAGAGGGAGAAACAGAATATGGCTACACCTTC. Filled out from reference TRBV29-1 and TRBJ1-2, the complete variable domain reads SAVISQKPSRDICQRGTSLTIQCQVDSQVTMMFWYRQQPGQSLTLIATANQGSEATYESGFVIDKFPISRPNLTFSTLTVSNMSPEDSSIYLCSVEEGETEYGYTFGSGTRLTVV.

V usage is TRBV15 and J usage is TRBJ2-3, with 8 bases fitting TRBD2. Germline V CDR1 and CDR2: LNHNV, YYDKDF (reference sequence). Unmatched junction bases numbered 5, after V lost 2 bases and J lost 1 base. The CDR3 is 16 amino acids. CDR3 nucleotide sequence: TGTGCCACCAGCAGAAAGGGACTAGGAGGCACAGATACGCAGTATTTT. It yields the protein CATSRKGLGGTDTQYF. The whole variable domain, remainder taken from reference TRBV15 and TRBJ2-3, is DAMVIQNPRYQVTQFGKPVTLSCSQTLNHNVMYWYQQKSSQAPKLLFHYYDKDFNNEADTPDNFQSRRPNTSFCFLDIRSPGLGDTAMYLCATSRKGLGGTDTQYFGPGTRLTVL.

The rearrangement links TRBV29-1 to TRBJ1-1; D is possibly TRBD1 (5 bases). The V end lost 3 bases, the J end lost 10 bases, and 18 bases lay between the germline ends. The CDR3 extends over 13 amino acids. In germline, CDR1 is SQVTM, CDR2 ANQGSEA. The DNA for the CDR3 is TGCAGCGTTGATGCAGGGCCGTCGGGGGGAGCTTTCTTT. This sequence encodes CSVDAGPSGGAFF.

CDR3 region: CASSEADSYYGYTF. CDR3 nucleotides: TGTGCCAGCAGTGAAGCCGACAGTTACTATGGCTACACCTTC. The V call is TRBV6-1, the J call TRBJ1-2; D might be TRBD1 (5 bases). Trimming pared 0 bases from V and 3 bases from J, leaving 8 bases between. The germline gives CDR1 MNHNS, CDR2 SASEGT. The CDR3 consists of 14 residues.

This chain uses TRBV27 with TRBJ2-5; D is unresolved. Trimming cost V 2 bases and J 4 bases, with 11 bases left between them. Germline-derived CDR1 and CDR2 are MNHEY and SMNVEV (reference sequence). This CDR3 is built from 14 residues. The CDR3 DNA is TGTGCCAGCAGTTTACGAGACACCCTAGAGACCCAGTACTTC. Amino acid sequence: CASSLRDTLETQYF.

V usage is TRBV5-5 and J usage is TRBJ2-7, with D maybe TRBD1 (6 bases). The CDR3 runs 14 residues. Per germline, CDR1 SGHKS and CDR2 YYEKEE (reference sequence). Trimming removed 6 bases from V and 2 bases from J, with 15 bases in between. The CDR3 sequence is CASTPAGATYEQYF. In DNA form, the CDR3 reads TGTGCCAGCACCCCTGCAGGGGCCACCTACGAGCAGTACTTC.

The V gene is TRBV7-9, the J gene TRBJ2-7, with D tentatively TRBD1 (6 bases). With 3 bases removed from V and 5 bases from J, the gap between germline ends came to 17 bases. The germline V gene has CDR1 SEHNR and CDR2 FQNEAQ (reference sequence). This CDR3 has 15 residues. The CDR3 DNA sequence: TGTGCCAGCAGCTTCCGGGACACCCTAGGCGACGAGCAGTACTTC. Its translation: CASSFRDTLGDEQYF.

The rearrangement links TRBV30 to TRBJ2-1; 8 bases are a match to TRBD1. CDR1 GTSNPN and CDR2 SVGIG come from the germline V gene (reference sequence). V gave up 5 bases and J gave up 3 bases; unmatched junction bases: 0. The CDR3 is 12 residues long. The CDR3 coding sequence is TGTGCCTGGGGACAGGGCTACAATGAGCAGTTCTTC. Encoded protein: CAWGQGYNEQFF.